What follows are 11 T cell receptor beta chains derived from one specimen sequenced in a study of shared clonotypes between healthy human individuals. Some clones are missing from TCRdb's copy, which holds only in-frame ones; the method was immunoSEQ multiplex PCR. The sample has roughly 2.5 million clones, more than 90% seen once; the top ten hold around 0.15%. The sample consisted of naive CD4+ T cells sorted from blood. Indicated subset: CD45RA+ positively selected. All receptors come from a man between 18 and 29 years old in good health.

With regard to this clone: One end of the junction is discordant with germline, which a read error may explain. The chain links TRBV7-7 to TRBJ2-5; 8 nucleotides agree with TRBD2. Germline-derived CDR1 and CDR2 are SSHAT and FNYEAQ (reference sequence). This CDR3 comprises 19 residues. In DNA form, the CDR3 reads TGTGCTAGCAGCCGGAAGGTCAGCGGGAGCGGCGTAAAAATAGAGACCCAGTACTTC. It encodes CASSRKVSGSGVKIETQYF.

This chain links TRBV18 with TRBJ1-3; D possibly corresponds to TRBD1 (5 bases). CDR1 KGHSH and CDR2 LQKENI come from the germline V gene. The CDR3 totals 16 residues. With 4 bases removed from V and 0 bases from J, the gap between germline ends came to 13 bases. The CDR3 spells CASSRGSVSSGNTIYF. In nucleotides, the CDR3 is TGTGCCAGCTCACGGGGCAGCGTATCCTCTGGAAACACCATATATTTT.

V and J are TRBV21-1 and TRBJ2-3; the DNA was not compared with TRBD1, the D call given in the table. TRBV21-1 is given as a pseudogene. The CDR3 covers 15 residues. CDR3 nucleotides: TGTGCCAGGGATCCGGGACAGGGCCGATTGGATACGCAGTATTTT. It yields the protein CARDPGQGRLDTQYF.

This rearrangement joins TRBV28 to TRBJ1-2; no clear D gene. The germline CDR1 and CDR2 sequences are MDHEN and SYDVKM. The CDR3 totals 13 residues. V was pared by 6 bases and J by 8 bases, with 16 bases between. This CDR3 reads CASRSAGGRGYTF. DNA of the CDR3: TGTGCCAGCAGATCCGCCGGCGGGAGGGGCTACACCTTC.

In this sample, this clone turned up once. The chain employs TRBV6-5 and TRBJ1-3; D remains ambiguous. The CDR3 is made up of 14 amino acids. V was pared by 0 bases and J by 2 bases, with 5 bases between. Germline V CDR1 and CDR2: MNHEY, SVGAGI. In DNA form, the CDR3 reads TGTGCCAGCAGTTACTCGCAGGCTGGAAACACCATATATTTT. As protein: CASSYSQAGNTIYF.

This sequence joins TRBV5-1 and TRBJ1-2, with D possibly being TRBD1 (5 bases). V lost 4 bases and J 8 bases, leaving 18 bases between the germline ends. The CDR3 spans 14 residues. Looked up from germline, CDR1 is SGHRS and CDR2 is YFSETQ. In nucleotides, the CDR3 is TGCGCCAGCAGCCGGGGCCCCCAGGAGGGAGGCTACACCTTC. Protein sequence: CASSRGPQEGGYTF. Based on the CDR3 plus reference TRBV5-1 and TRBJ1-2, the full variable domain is KAGVTQTPRYLIKTRGQQVTLSCSPISGHRSVSWYQQTPGQGLQFLFEYFSETQRNKGNFPGRFSGRQFSNSRSEMNVSTLELGDSALYLCASSRGPQEGGYTFGSGTRLTVV.

The CDR3 DNA reads as TGTGCCAGCAGAGTATTTCGAGGGGCAGCTAATGAAAAACTGTTTTTT. It specifies CASRVFRGAANEKLFF. V gene TRBV2 combines with J gene TRBJ1-4; weak D call: TRBD1 (5 bases). Germline CDR1 reads SNHLY; CDR2 reads FYNNEI. The CDR3 sequence is 16 residues long. V was shortened by 6 bases and J by 3 bases, with 17 bases between the two germline ends.

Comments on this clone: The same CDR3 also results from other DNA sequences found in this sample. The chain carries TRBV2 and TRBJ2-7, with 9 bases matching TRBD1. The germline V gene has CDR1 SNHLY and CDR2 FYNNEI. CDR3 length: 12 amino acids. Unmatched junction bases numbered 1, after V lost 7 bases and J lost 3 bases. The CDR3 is CASTGQGYEQYF. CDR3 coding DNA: TGTGCCAGCACGGGACAGGGCTACGAGCAGTACTTC.

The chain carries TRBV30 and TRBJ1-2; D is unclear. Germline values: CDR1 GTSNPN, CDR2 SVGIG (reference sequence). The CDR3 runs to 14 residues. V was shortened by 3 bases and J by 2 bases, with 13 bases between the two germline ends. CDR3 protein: CAWSSRPTNYGYTF. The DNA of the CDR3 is TGTGCCTGGAGCTCTAGGCCCACAAACTATGGCTACACCTTC. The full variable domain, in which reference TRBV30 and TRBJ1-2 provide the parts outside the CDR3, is SQTIHQWPATLVQPVGSPLSLECTVEGTSNPNLYWYRQAAGRGLQLLFYSVGIGQISSEVPQNLSASRPQDRQFILSSKKLLLSDSGFYLCAWSSRPTNYGYTFGSGTRLTVV.

For the CDR3, the DNA is TGCGCCAGCAGCTTTTGGGCAGGGGGTAACACCGGGGAGCTGTTTTTT. This gives the protein CASSFWAGGNTGELFF. The chain carries TRBV5-1 and TRBJ2-2; 7 bases fit TRBD1. The V and J ends lost 2 bases and 2 bases, in that order; junction bases with no gene match: 6. Germline CDR1 and CDR2: SGHRS and YFSETQ. CDR3 length: 16 amino acids.

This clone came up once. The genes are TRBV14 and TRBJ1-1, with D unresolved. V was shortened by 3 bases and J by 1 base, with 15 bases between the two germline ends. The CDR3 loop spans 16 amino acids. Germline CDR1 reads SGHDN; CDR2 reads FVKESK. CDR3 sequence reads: CASSHLLPGENTEAFF. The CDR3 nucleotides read TGTGCCAGCAGCCATCTACTACCCGGGGAGAACACTGAAGCTTTCTTT.